This is a list of T cell receptor beta chains from one sample in a study of cytomegalovirus exposure and HLA in healthy donors. Assay used: immunoSEQ multiplex PCR; TCRdb lists only in-frame clones, some missing. The sample holds about 160,000 clones, about 90% seen once. Sequencing was performed on PBMCs. The receptor source for this set is a woman in her twenties or thirties in good health and CMV-seronegative. Both conserved end residues are part of each CDR3. Fields, in order: V gene, CDR3 length, clone size, J gene, D gene, CDR3 DNA, CDR3 protein. D genes are given only for firm matches. Not all rows give a size; the values are once, few, many and, for expanded clones, a class.

TRBV2	14	-	TRBJ2-1	TRBD2	TGTGCCAGCAGTCCACTAGCGGGACTATATGAGCAGTTCTTC	CASSPLAGLYEQFF
TRBV15	13	-	TRBJ2-3	-	TGTGCCACCAGCGTCAGAAAGACAGATACGCAGTATTTT	CATSVRKTDTQYF
TRBV6-5	14	-	TRBJ2-4	-	TGTGCCAGCAGTTACGTACAGGATTCAAGCATTCAGTACTTC	CASSYVQDSSIQYF
TRBV5-6	16	-	TRBJ1-2	TRBD1	TGTGCCAGCAGCTCGCCCAGGACAGGGTATTTCTATGGCTACACCTTC	CASSSPRTGYFYGYTF
TRBV6-1	16	-	TRBJ2-3	-	TGTGCCAGCAGTGAAGATGGGGGGCGTAGGGCAGATACGCAGTATTTT	CASSEDGGRRADTQYF
TRBV10-3	14	-	TRBJ2-1	TRBD2	TGTGCCAGCGGGACTAGCGGGGGGTGGGTTGAGCAGTTCTTC	CASGTSGGWVEQFF
TRBV7-9	15	-	TRBJ2-2	-	TGTGCCAGCAGCCCCGGACCCTCCGTACGCGGGGAGCTGTTTTTT	CASSPGPSVRGELFF
TRBV7-9	16	-	TRBJ1-4	TRBD1	TGTGCCAGCAGCTTGGGACAGACCTCAACTAATGAAAAACTGTTTTTT	CASSLGQTSTNEKLFF
TRBV7-2	14	-	TRBJ1-2	TRBD1	TGTGCCAGCAGCTCCAGGGGGCTGTGGAATGGCTACACCTTC	CASSSRGLWNGYTF
TRBV10-3	13	-	TRBJ2-3	-	TGTGCCATCAGTGCTTACAACACAGATACGCAGTATTTT	CAISAYNTDTQYF
TRBV11-2	17	-	TRBJ2-5	TRBD2	TGTGCCAGCAGCTTAGACTTAGGACTAGCGGGCGTAGAGACCCAGTACTTC	CASSLDLGLAGVETQYF
TRBV5-6	14	-	TRBJ1-2	TRBD1	TGTGCCAGCAGCTTCACACGGACAGGTAGTGGCTACACCTTC	CASSFTRTGSGYTF
TRBV21-1	16	-	TRBJ2-7	-	TGTGCCAGCAGCAAATGGGACTTGGGTATGACCTACGAGCAGTACTTC	CASSKWDLGMTYEQYF
TRBV27	13	-	TRBJ1-1	-	TGTGCCAGCAGTCCTGGCTGGAACACTGAAGCTTTCTTT	CASSPGWNTEAFF
TRBV15	15	-	TRBJ2-5	TRBD1	TGTGCCACCAGCAGAGATGTGGCAGGGGGCGAGACCCAGTACTTC	CATSRDVAGGETQYF
TRBV4-1	16	-	TRBJ2-7	TRBD2	TGCGCCAGCAGCCAAGTAGATCTAGCGGACCCCTACGAGCAGTACTTC	CASSQVDLADPYEQYF
TRBV7-9	16	-	TRBJ2-5	-	TGTGCCAGCAGCTTAGTCGGGACACCGTACCAAGAGACCCAGTACTTC	CASSLVGTPYQETQYF
TRBV4-3	14	-	TRBJ1-2	-	TGCGCCAGCAGCCAAGACCTAACCCCCCTTGGCTACACCTTC	CASSQDLTPLGYTF
TRBV28	13	-	TRBJ1-2	-	TGTGCCAGCAGAAAAGACACGGTGGGTGGCTACACCTTC	CASRKDTVGGYTF
TRBV6-4	13	few	TRBJ2-3	-	TGTGCCAGCAGTTTTGGAGACACAGATACGCAGTATTTT	CASSFGDTDTQYF
TRBV28	15	-	TRBJ2-5	TRBD2	TGTGCCAGCAGTTTATATCCGGGAGGAGCCGAGACCCAGTACTTC	CASSLYPGGAETQYF
TRBV11-1	13	-	TRBJ2-3	-	TGTGCCAGCAGCTTAGTCACATTCGATACGCAGTATTTT	CASSLVTFDTQYF
TRBV4-2	18	-	TRBJ2-6	-	TGTGCCAGCAGCCAAGCAGGGACGGGGCTCTCTGGGGCCAACGTCCTGACTTTC	CASSQAGTGLSGANVLTF
TRBV5-1	15	-	TRBJ1-1	-	TGCGCCAGCAGCTTGGCGGCCAGACCGAACACTGAAGCTTTCTTT	CASSLAARPNTEAFF
TRBV9	13	-	TRBJ2-3	-	TGTGCCAGCACCATCGGGGCAGAGGATACGCAGTATTTT	CASTIGAEDTQYF
TRBV7-2	16	once	TRBJ2-3	TRBD1	TGTGCCAGCAGCTCAGGGACAGTTACGAGCACAGATACGCAGTATTTT	CASSSGTVTSTDTQYF
TRBV5-1	14	once	TRBJ1-2	-	TGCGCCAGCAGCTTGGCAGGCTCTAACTATGGCTACACCTTC	CASSLAGSNYGYTF
TRBV29-1	11	-	TRBJ1-1	-	TGCAGCGTTCGAATCAGGACTGAAGCTTTCTTT	CSVRIRTEAFF
TRBV2	14	-	TRBJ2-7	TRBD1	TGTGCCAGCAGAAGGGACAGGGGGTCCTACGAGCAGTACTTC	CASRRDRGSYEQYF
TRBV7-9	14	-	TRBJ2-7	-	TGTGCCAGCAGCTCCCCGGGACCCGGCTACGAGCAGTACTTC	CASSSPGPGYEQYF
TRBV9	16	-	TRBJ2-2	TRBD1	TGTGCCAGCAGCGCTAAAGCGACAGGGCTCACCGGGGAGCTGTTTTTT	CASSAKATGLTGELFF
TRBV6-5	14	once	TRBJ2-7	TRBD2	TGTGCCAGCAGTTACTCTCGGGGGGTTTACGAGCAGTACTTC	CASSYSRGVYEQYF
TRBV18	15	-	TRBJ2-2	-	TGTGCCAGCTCGACGGACAGCCTAGACACCGGGGAGCTGTTTTTT	CASSTDSLDTGELFF
TRBV7-3	14	-	TRBJ2-1	TRBD1	TGTGCCAGCAGCTTAAGGGGACAGGGTAGTGAGCAGTTCTTC	CASSLRGQGSEQFF
TRBV29-1	15	-	TRBJ2-7	-	TGCAGCGTTGAGGGGTTATCGACAGCAACCTACGAGCAGTACTTC	CSVEGLSTATYEQYF
TRBV7-9	13	few	TRBJ1-1	TRBD1	TGTGCCAGCAGCCCTAACTGGACAGGGAGGACTTTCTTT	CASSPNWTGRTFF
TRBV7-3	15	few	TRBJ1-5	-	TGTGCCAGCAGCGGCGAGGACGCGAGCAATCAGCCCCAGCATTTT	CASSGEDASNQPQHF
TRBV5-1	14	-	TRBJ1-2	-	TGCGCCAGCAGCCCGGAGGGGGGAGACTATGGCTACACCTTC	CASSPEGGDYGYTF
TRBV27	13	-	TRBJ2-2	TRBD1	TGTGCCAGCAGTCCCCAGGGGGCTGGGGAGCTGTTTTTT	CASSPQGAGELFF
TRBV15	14	-	TRBJ2-1	TRBD2	TGTGCCACGGGAGGACTAGCGGACGACAATGAGCAGTTCTTC	CATGGLADDNEQFF
TRBV9	13	-	TRBJ2-7	-	TGTGCCAGCAGCGTAGCTCCCGGGTTCGAGCAGTACTTC	CASSVAPGFEQYF